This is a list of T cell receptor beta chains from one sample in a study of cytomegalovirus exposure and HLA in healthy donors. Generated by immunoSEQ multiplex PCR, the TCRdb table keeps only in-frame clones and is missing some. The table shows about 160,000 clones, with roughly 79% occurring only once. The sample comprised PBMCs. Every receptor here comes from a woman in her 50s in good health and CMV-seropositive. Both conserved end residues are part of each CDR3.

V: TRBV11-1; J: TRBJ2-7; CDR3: CASSLTLVPGTGKAYEQYF
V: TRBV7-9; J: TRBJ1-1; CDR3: CASRIPGGTEAFF
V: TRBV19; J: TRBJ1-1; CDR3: CASIFLGLQGTGTEAFF
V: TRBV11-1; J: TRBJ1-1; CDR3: CASSVNLNTEAFF
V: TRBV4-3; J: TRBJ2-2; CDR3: CASSQTGGQFGELFF
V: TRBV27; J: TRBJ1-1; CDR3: CASSLLGQGARTEAFF
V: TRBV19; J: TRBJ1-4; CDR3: CASSTSLVTLNEKLFF
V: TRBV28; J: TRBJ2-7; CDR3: CASSPSGSPSF
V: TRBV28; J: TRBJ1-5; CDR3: CASSPDSSNQPQHF
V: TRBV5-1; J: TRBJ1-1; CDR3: CASSAEAGAFF